One TCR beta chain is described in this entry. Its antigen is undetermined. The sample belongs to a study of T cells after yellow fever vaccination. As for the study in general: Preparation of the low-cell-number fractions used SMART-Seq v4 Ultra Low Input. Whole-study results and caveats: Within FACS-sorted repertoires, abundant clonotypes contaminating from the bulk population could be present.

J gave up 2 bases and V 0 bases, and 13 bases lay outside the gene matches. The CDR3 is 19 residues long. CDR1 and CDR2 (germline): LGHNA, YNFKEQ. In making TCR cDNA, 5'RACE template switching added a universal primer site and UMIs to it. MiXCR, applied by TCRdb to the 5' RACE reads, yields one record per CDR3 protein. The table has 250,000 to 350,000 distinct CDR3 sequences, around 4.4% seen once. This receptor was obtained from a man between 18 and 35 years old who received the YFV17D yellow fever vaccine. V is TRBV4-2 and J is TRBJ2-1, with 7 bases that match TRBD2. Sequencing was performed on PBMCs, taken 15 days after the yellow fever booster vaccination. DNA of the CDR3: TGTGCCAGCAGCCAAGAAGGAGGCCCCAGCGGGAACCCCTACAATGAGCAGTTCTTC. Translating gives CASSQEGGPSGNPYNEQFF.